These T cell receptor beta chains were read from a single sample in a study of blood T cell repertoires in COVID-19. The assay was immunoSEQ multiplex PCR, and TCRdb's table has in-frame clones only and misses some. In the table there are about 280,000 clones, 65% to 90% of which are singletons. Material for sequencing was peripheral blood. The receptor source for this set is a man aged 50 to 59 with active or convalescent COVID-19. Both conserved end residues are trimmed from each CDR3. Each record gives: V gene, J gene, CDR3 protein.

TRBV5-6	TRBJ1-1	ASSLGPGDTEAF
TRBV2	TRBJ2-4	ASSPGLAKNIQY
TRBV29-1	TRBJ2-1	SVEKGQGGNEQF
TRBV6-6	TRBJ2-3	ASRGTSPDTQY
TRBV28	TRBJ2-7	ASTADRGSSYEQY
TRBV10-2	TRBJ2-7	ASSESGTSLSELGRQY
TRBV5-6	TRBJ1-2	ASSLVASGGYT
TRBV9	TRBJ2-3	ASSPSSGRSVMTGKTQY
TRBV19	TRBJ2-2	ASSIERTGTSGRASGELF
TRBV29-1	TRBJ1-1	SVALSSMNTEAF
TRBV9	TRBJ1-1	ASSLDSYTEAF
TRBV7-2	TRBJ1-2	ASSPQPAGKGYT
TRBV15	TRBJ2-1	ATSRNILAGSYNEQF
TRBV30	TRBJ1-2	AWSPGGSYGYT
TRBV5-1	TRBJ2-2	ASTLLGQGAGELF
TRBV4-1	TRBJ1-6	ASSQAPGQGDSPLH
TRBV5-8	TRBJ2-7	ASSFRVNNDPSYEQY
TRBV27	TRBJ2-3	ASRPISGRSTDTQY
TRBV24-1	TRBJ2-7	ATSDPSGRREQY
TRBV30	TRBJ1-1	AWGTGDTEAF
TRBV4-2	TRBJ1-3	ASSQEGMRVSGNTIY
TRBV12-5	TRBJ1-1	ASGPGSPGQLNTEAF
TRBV30	TRBJ2-4	AWSVAGLAKNIQY
TRBV6-6	TRBJ1-6	ASSRNGQGDYSPLH
TRBV28	TRBJ1-1	ASSLLWVGTSFTEAF
TRBV5-6	TRBJ2-1	ASSSPASGSPSTYNEQF